These T cell receptor beta chains were read from a single sample in a study of blood T cells in healthy people across ages. In TCRdb, the 5' RACE reads were re-called with MiXCR into one record per CDR3 protein. The sample includes fewer than 900,000 distinct CDR3 sequences, around 49% seen only once; the top ten take roughly a third. Sequencing input: blood. Source of these receptors: a woman aged 60-70 years in good health. CDR3s include the opening cysteine and the closing phenylalanine or tryptophan.

TRBJ1-1 TRBV7-2 CASSLDGDSLEAFF
TRBJ2-3 TRBV20-1 CSAREQGLHTDTQYF
TRBJ2-7 TRBV24-1 CATAPGLGFRQYF
TRBJ2-5 TRBV7-2 CASSLGYKQETQYF
TRBJ1-3 TRBV5-1 CASSLKGETIYF
TRBJ1-4 TRBV7-8 CASSPSVSFGGANEKLFF
TRBJ2-1 TRBV20-1 CSAIPGLAGSYNEQFF
TRBJ2-7 TRBV4-3 CASSQDLQGPSYEQYF
TRBJ1-6 TRBV27 CASSLWTGAVGPLHF
TRBJ2-7 TRBV9 CASSVDIPGYEQYF
TRBJ2-3 TRBV5-1 CASSSGTGTRSTDTQYF
TRBJ2-7 TRBV27 CASSPRTSGASYEQYF
TRBJ2-1 TRBV7-8 CASDPGTHSYNEQFF
TRBJ2-7 TRBV18 CASSRQGPYEQYF
TRBJ2-1 TRBV24-1 CATSDPGTSGRTSSYNEQFF
TRBJ1-2 TRBV27 CASSWDIRNYGYTF
TRBJ2-3 TRBV6-2/TRBV6-3 CASKRGSDTQYF
TRBJ2-1 TRBV15 CATRIQQNRVNEQFF
TRBJ2-6 TRBV10-3 CAIRDRDGTSGANVLTF
TRBJ2-7 TRBV28 CATKRVTSYEQYF
TRBJ1-5 TRBV10-3 CAISEGMWPQHF
NA TRBV6-1 CASSVADYEQYF
TRBJ1-4 TRBV7-8 CASSLLRKGGEKLFF
TRBJ2-7 TRBV4-2 CASSQGAGLHEQYF
NA TRBV16 CASSQTQGLGSEQYF
TRBJ2-5 TRBV6-2/TRBV6-3 CASSYGRWGTKETQYF
TRBJ2-1 TRBV3-1 CASSTGRSYNEQFF
TRBJ1-1 TRBV29-1 CSVLRGEAFF
TRBJ1-1 TRBV29-1 CSVEDSVNTEAFF
TRBJ1-1 TRBV2 CASSEDGATEAFF
TRBJ2-2 TRBV4-3 CASSQEGRSTGELFF
TRBJ2-3 TRBV29-1 CSVEKGASTDTQYF
TRBJ2-3 TRBV28 CASSSIQGFVTDTQYF